This T cell receptor beta chain was observed in a study of shared clonotypes between healthy human individuals. About the research overall: CD8 memory received one plate per donor, CD8 naive two, CD4 memory three and CD4 naive three.

This CDR3 is built from 15 residues. CDR1 is SGDLS, CDR2 YYNGEE, per germline. V trimming: 4 bases; J trimming: 8 bases; junction bases outside the gene matches: 9. This clone was recorded only once. Deep-level assay runs were performed. TCRdb's table, derived via immunoSEQ multiplex PCR, lists solely in-frame clones and lacks some. The sample has about 530,000 clones, 90% to 96% seen once. The specimen was naive CD4+ T cells sorted from blood. This sample's subset: CD45RA+ positively selected. The TCR sequence derives from a woman aged 25 to 39 in good health. This chain uses TRBV9 with TRBJ1-4; 9 nucleotides align to TRBD1. The CDR3 region is CASSPTDRGSEKLFF. The CDR3 coding sequence is TGTGCCAGCAGCCCCACGGACAGGGGAAGCGAAAAACTGTTTTTT.